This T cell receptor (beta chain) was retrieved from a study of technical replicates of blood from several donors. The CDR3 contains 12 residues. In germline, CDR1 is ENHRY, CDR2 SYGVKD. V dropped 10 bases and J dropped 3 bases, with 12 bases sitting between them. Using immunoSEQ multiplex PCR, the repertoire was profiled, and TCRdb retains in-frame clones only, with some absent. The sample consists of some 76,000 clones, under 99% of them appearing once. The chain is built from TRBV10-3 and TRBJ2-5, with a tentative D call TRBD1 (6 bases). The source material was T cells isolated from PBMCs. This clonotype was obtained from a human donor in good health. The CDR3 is CATRDKEETQYF. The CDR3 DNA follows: TGTGCCACACGGGACAAGGAAGAGACCCAGTACTTC.